This T cell receptor (beta chain) derives from a study of human T cells and chemical hapten exposure listed by TCRdb under 2021. Some background on the complete study: For sensitization, 2% DPC in acetone was applied to an approximately 2 cm by approximately 2 cm area of upper inner arm skin. Weekly therapeutic DPC doses were additionally applied to the scalp of patients throughout the roughly 24-week study period. Patch testing was performed on the upper back with Finn chambers containing 0.01% DPC, and the patch tests were scored after 6 days according to International Contact Dermatitis Research Group standards. Alopecia areata with under or over 50% scalp involvement, alopecia totalis and alopecia universalis were represented in the patient cohort, which was mostly female. Libraries were combined into a pool for sequencing, and differences in TCR yield between samples came mainly from small differences in library volumes within the pool. Peripheral blood TCR repertoire changes were tracked in vivo in alopecia patients during primary and secondary sensitization to the hapten diphenylcyclopropenone (DPC). Blood samples were taken from patients before sensitization (week 0) and at 2, 6 and about 24 weeks after DPC sensitization. About 30 alopecia patients provided blood for TCR sequencing at one to four time points (pre-sensitization, 2, 6 and 24 weeks).

Points the paper makes about the study in general: All patients had alopecia, a presumed autoimmune disease, so their immune response might differ from that of healthy individuals. No change with DPC sensitization was found in the number of TCRs above 1 in 1000 frequency, and no evidence of global repertoire structure alterations was found. Compared with pre-sensitization or healthy control sets, expanded TCRs formed significantly more large CDR3 similarity clusters, which is consistent with antigen-driven responses. A positive correlation was found between the number of PT1 expanded TCRs and patch test score, with significance reached at thresholds 8, 16 and 32 but not 4. Repeated subsampling changed both the strength of the expansion versus patch-test correlation and the threshold at which that correlation became significant.

CDR1 and CDR2 are read off the germline V gene as MGHRA and YSYEKL. V drops 1 base and J drops 3 bases, leaving 13 bases in between. The CDR3 numbers 15 residues from cysteine through phenylalanine. Of the read, only the CDR3 DNA is kept; its 45 bases are in frame from base 1. The time point label here, explained by the study, means: patch test 2, 6 weeks after DPC sensitization. In light of the paper, this sample's treatment or condition label describes: therapeutic diphenylcyclopropenone sensitization with weekly scalp DPC. At each patch-test visit, blood was drawn before the patch test was applied. Patients were eligible if aged 18 to 70, diagnosed with alopecia and judged suitable for DPC therapy, and pregnant patients were excluded. Total RNA was extracted from unfractionated whole blood collected in Tempus Blood RNA tubes. Library preparation was by RACE. The run used a NextSeq 500. Library preparation attached unique molecular identifiers to individual cDNA molecules for quantitative, reproducible TCR counting. From each blood RNA sample, both TCR alpha and TCR beta chains were sequenced. Regarding the original processing steps: Samples had a median of roughly 91,000 TCRs, with a range from 23,224 to 690,600. V, J and CDR3 annotation of the TCR reads was carried out using the Decombinator software suite. For PS versus PT1 abundance plots, all samples were subsampled to the same number of TCRs (28,000). Expanded TCRs were defined as absent before sensitization and observed at least eight times at the 2-week time point. TCRdb applied fastp at Q25 and MiXCR to the public reads, then kept only in-frame beta chains. All rows with the same CDR3 protein become a single entry with the most common DNA and genes. None of the V and J calls come from the authors' own analysis; TCRdb made them. This sample holds roughly 94,000 distinct CDR3 sequences; about a tenth were observed only once. The ten most abundant clones make up around 2% of the sample.

This clonotype appeared many times. It lacks a known antigen. No much larger clone exists at a distance of one base, and base qualities are not known. The TCR sequence derives from a woman aged 35 to 49 with alopecia areata. Some clones in this sample may be carry-over from other donors' samples. Sequencing used whole blood, obtained in connection with sensitization to the hapten diphenylcyclopropenone (DPC). The rearranged chain carries TRBV4-1 and TRBJ2-7, with the D call perhaps TRBD1 or TRBD2, as 6 bases match in each case. CDR3 protein: CASSQVLGGDYEQYF. The base sequence is TGCGCCAGCAGCCAAGTTTTGGGGGGCGACTACGAGCAGTACTTC.